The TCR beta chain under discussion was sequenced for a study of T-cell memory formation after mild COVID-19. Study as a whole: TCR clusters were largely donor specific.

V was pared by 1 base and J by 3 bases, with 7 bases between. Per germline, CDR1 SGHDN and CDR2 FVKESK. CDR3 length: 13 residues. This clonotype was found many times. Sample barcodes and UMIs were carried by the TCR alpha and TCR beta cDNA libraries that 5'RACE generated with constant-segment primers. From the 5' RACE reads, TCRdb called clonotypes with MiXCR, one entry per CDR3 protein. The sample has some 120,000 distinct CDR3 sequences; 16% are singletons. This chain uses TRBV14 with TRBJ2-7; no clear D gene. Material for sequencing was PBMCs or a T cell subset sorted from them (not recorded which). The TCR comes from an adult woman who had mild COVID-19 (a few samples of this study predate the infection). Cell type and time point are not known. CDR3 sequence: CASSQVGDYEQYF. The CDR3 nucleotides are TGTGCCAGCAGCCAAGTCGGAGACTACGAGCAGTACTTC.